The rows below give T cell receptor beta chains drawn from one sample of a study of control samples from healthy donors and cancer patients. This table comes from immunoSEQ multiplex PCR, and its TCRdb copy is limited to in-frame clones, with some not included. The repertoire has about 150,000 clones, over 90% of them found once; the top ten carry around 2.2%. Input material: blood. These receptor sequences come from a middle-aged man in good health. CDR3s include the opening cysteine and the closing phenylalanine or tryptophan. The D gene is left open where the match is weak.

TRBJ2-7 | TRBV18 | NA | CASSPPGNPYEQYF
TRBJ1-5 | TRBV5-6 | NA | CASSFWTHSNQPQHF
TRBJ2-5 | TRBV2 | TRBD1 | CASSDVGTANQETQYF
TRBJ1-4 | TRBV2 | NA | CATVAGEKLFF
TRBJ2-5 | TRBV6-5 | NA | CASSLDGGVQETQYF
TRBJ2-7 | TRBV18 | NA | CASSPSGQIGEQYF
TRBJ1-4 | TRBV27 | NA | CASSRRATNEKLFF
TRBJ1-2 | TRBV14 | NA | CASSQARGWYGYTF
TRBJ2-7 | TRBV9 | NA | CAFPLGSEQYF
TRBJ2-3 | TRBV5-1 | NA | CASSLALLTDTQYF
TRBJ2-2 | TRBV6-6 | NA | CASTRQETGELFF
TRBJ2-3 | TRBV11-2 | TRBD2 | CASSYTSGLIGADTQYF
TRBJ1-3 | TRBV6-5 | NA | CASSYKIRSGNTIYF
TRBJ2-2 | TRBV5-4 | NA | CASSFGTGTNTGELFF
TRBJ2-5 | TRBV6-4 | NA | CASSESGGLQETQYF
TRBJ2-3 | TRBV3-1/TRBV3-2 | TRBD2 | CASSPGTSGRTDTQYF
TRBJ2-7 | TRBV10-3 | NA | CAISARSGTVNYEQYF
TRBJ1-6 | TRBV19 | TRBD1 | CASTNGQGNSPLHF
TRBJ1-2 | TRBV6-5 | TRBD1 | CASRTPGGLEGYTF
TRBJ1-2 | TRBV6-1 | TRBD1 | CASSERRAGGGGYTF
TRBJ1-1 | TRBV6-5 | TRBD1 | CASRPDRAPNTEAFF
TRBJ1-5 | TRBV12-3/TRBV12-4 | NA | CASSVNREPQHF
TRBJ2-7 | TRBV18 | TRBD1 | CASSSTGAIYEQYF
TRBJ1-1 | TRBV5-4 | TRBD1 | CASSHTGVKTEAFF
TRBJ2-1 | TRBV24-1 | NA | CATSDGVNNEQFF
TRBJ1-5 | TRBV6-1 | NA | CASSEGVGAQPQHF
TRBJ1-4 | TRBV28 | NA | CASRAGANEKLFF
TRBJ1-2 | TRBV6-1 | NA | CASSELARTNGYTF
TRBJ1-1 | TRBV14 | NA | CASARTHSNTEAFF
TRBJ1-3 | TRBV19 | NA | CASSIGWILSGNTIYF
TRBJ2-7 | TRBV10-3 | NA | CAISDGTGKTYEQYF
TRBJ1-1 | TRBV5-1 | NA | CASSPHPGNEAFF
TRBJ2-1 | TRBV2 | TRBD2 | CASSDQGLASYNEQFF
TRBJ2-2 | TRBV3-1/TRBV3-2 | NA | CASSQDGQSITGELFF
TRBJ1-2 | TRBV27 | NA | CASSLTGAANYGYTF
TRBJ2-1 | TRBV5-6 | TRBD2 | CASSDGGLGTSGANNEQFF
TRBJ1-5 | TRBV4-1 | TRBD1 | CASSPRQGIGQPQHF
TRBJ2-3 | TRBV3-1/TRBV3-2 | TRBD2 | CASSKTSGNSDTQYF
TRBJ2-7 | TRBV5-5 | TRBD1 | CASSARQGAKSYEQYF
TRBJ1-4 | TRBV18 | NA | CASSRAPGRSNEKLFF
TRBJ1-1 | TRBV6-5 | NA | CASSRSSNTEAFF
TRBJ1-1 | TRBV18 | NA | CASSPRGVTEAFF
TRBJ1-2 | TRBV20-1 | NA | CSAIRTGGYTF
TRBJ2-5 | TRBV19 | NA | CASSKIFRETQYF
TRBJ2-7 | TRBV5-1 | NA | CANRIGGAHEQYF
TRBJ1-2 | TRBV7-2 | NA | CASSLARGGIGYGYTF
TRBJ1-5 | TRBV7-9 | TRBD1 | CASSAPGQADLQPQHF
TRBJ2-1 | TRBV5-1 | TRBD2 | CASSLRLAGNNEQFF
TRBJ2-4 | TRBV2 | NA | CASRSSLASGNIQYF
TRBJ1-5 | TRBV28 | NA | CASSLDTSRQPQHF
TRBJ2-1 | TRBV14 | TRBD2 | CASSRRTGGTSSYNEQFF
TRBJ2-3 | TRBV28 | NA | CASSFGRPSTDTQYF
TRBJ2-7 | TRBV21-1 | NA | CASSKQGFGYEQYF